A single sample gave rise to the 15 T cell receptor beta chains below, sequenced in a study of blood T cell repertoires in COVID-19 (dated by TCRdb to the early 2020s). Receptor libraries were prepared by the immunoSEQ multiplex PCR assay. TCRdb carries this immuneACCESS record with in-frame sequences only. Its versions omit some clonotypes, under half of them owing to an unresolved V gene in the studies checked, with the rest unexplained. The sample table contains about 100,000 clones; only one count was recorded for nearly 90% of them. The leading ten clones occupy 2.9% of the sample. Material for sequencing was peripheral blood. These receptors originate from a woman aged 80 or older with acute or convalescent COVID-19.

The V call is TRBV6-1, the J call TRBJ1-1; D is perhaps TRBD1 (6 bases). CDR3 size: 15 residues. V was pared by 0 bases and J by 3 bases, with 11 bases between. Germline V gives CDR1 MNHNS, CDR2 SASEGT. The CDR3 sequence: CASSEAGGRYTEAFF. The CDR3 DNA reads as TGTGCCAGCAGTGAAGCAGGGGGTCGTTACACTGAAGCTTTCTTT.

V usage is TRBV7-3 and J usage is TRBJ2-1; 8 nucleotides match TRBD2. Germline V gives CDR1 SGHTA, CDR2 FQGTGA. The junction had 7 bases not matched to a gene; V was cut back by 5 bases and J by 10 bases. CDR3 length: 13 residues. The CDR3 DNA sequence: TGTGCCAGCAGCCCAGGACTAGCTCGAGAGCAGTTCTTC. Translating gives CASSPGLAREQFF.

The V gene is TRBV18, the J gene TRBJ1-3; 7 bases are shared with TRBD1. The V gene's germline CDR1 is KGHSH and CDR2 LQKENI. The J segment lost 5 bases and the V segment lost 3 bases, leaving 10 bases of the junction unmatched. This CDR3 is 16 amino acids long. The CDR3 loop reads CASSPERTGIRNTIYF. As DNA, the CDR3 is TGTGCCAGCTCACCGGAAAGGACAGGCATTAGAAACACCATATATTTT. Together with reference TRBV18 and TRBJ1-3, the CDR3 gives the full variable domain: NAGVMQNPRHLVRRRGQEARLRCSPMKGHSHVYWYRQLPEEGLKFMVYLQKENIIDESGMPKERFSAEFPKEGPSILRIQQVVRGDSAAYFCASSPERTGIRNTIYFGEGSWLTVV.

The V gene is TRBV4-2, the J gene TRBJ2-1, with D possibly matching TRBD2 (5 bases). This CDR3 is built from 16 residues. V lost 1 base to trimming and J lost 0 bases, with 10 bases between them. Germline V lookup: CDR1 LGHNA, CDR2 YNFKEQ. The CDR3 bases are TGTGCCAGCAGCCAAGTCTTTAGCGACTCCTACAATGAGCAGTTCTTC. It specifies CASSQVFSDSYNEQFF.

V and J are TRBV19 and TRBJ2-5; 8 positions agree with TRBD1. In germline, CDR1 is LNHDA, CDR2 SQIVND (reference sequence). V trimming: 0 bases; J trimming: 7 bases; junction bases outside the gene matches: 4. This CDR3 contains 14 residues. As DNA, the CDR3 is TGTGCCAGTAGTATAGAGACAGGGGTTGTGACCCAGTACTTC. Its protein is CASSIETGVVTQYF.

The rearrangement links TRBV4-3 to TRBJ2-7; the D gene is possibly TRBD2 (6 bases). The V and J ends lost 0 bases and 3 bases respectively, with 15 bases between them. This CDR3 region has 16 residues. Per the germline V gene, CDR1 is LGHNA and CDR2 is YSLEER. CDR3 in amino acids: CASSQDRLAPIYEQYF. The CDR3 DNA reads as TGCGCCAGCAGCCAAGATCGGCTAGCGCCTATCTACGAGCAGTACTTC.

The chain carries TRBV29-1 and TRBJ1-2; 11 positions match TRBD1. The V segment lost 6 bases and the J segment 6 bases; nucleotides outside the gene matches: 6. The CDR3 spans 13 residues. Germline V CDR1 and CDR2: SQVTM, ANQGSEA. In DNA, the CDR3 is TGCAGCGTGAGAGGGGGACAGGGGGATGGCTACACCTTC. Its translation is CSVRGGQGDGYTF.

This chain joins TRBV7-9 and TRBJ1-5; 7 bases fit TRBD1. Per the germline V gene, CDR1 is SEHNR and CDR2 is FQNEAQ (reference sequence). J gave up 0 bases and V 1 base, and 12 bases lay outside the gene matches. The length of the CDR3 is 19 residues. The CDR3 region is CASSLESGGVLNSNQPQHF. The CDR3 coding sequence is TGTGCCAGCAGCTTAGAATCAGGGGGAGTTCTCAATAGCAATCAGCCCCAGCATTTT.

The chain carries TRBV10-3 and TRBJ2-1; 10 nucleotides line up with TRBD2. The germline gives CDR1 ENHRY, CDR2 SYGVKD. This CDR3 spans 15 amino acids. The J segment lost 7 bases and the V segment lost 2 bases, leaving 5 bases of the junction unmatched. CDR3 loop: CAISEASGSWNEQFF. CDR3 bases: TGTGCCATCAGTGAGGCTAGCGGGAGCTGGAATGAGCAGTTCTTC.

This sequence joins TRBV2 and TRBJ1-3, with TRBD1 matching 9 bases. The germline gives CDR1 SNHLY, CDR2 FYNNEI. V gave up 11 bases and J gave up 2 bases; unmatched junction bases: 4. This CDR3 has 13 residues. Here the CDR3 reads CAGRQGAGNTIYF. In nucleotides, the CDR3 is TGTGCCGGGCGACAGGGGGCTGGAAACACCATATATTTT.

The chain combines TRBV18 with TRBJ1-2, with D perhaps TRBD1 (5 bases). Germline assignment: CDR1 KGHSH and CDR2 LQKENI. V shed 1 base and J shed 4 bases, with 7 bases lying between them. CDR3 length: 13 amino acids. CDR3 residues: CASSPQGPYGYTF. DNA for the CDR3: TGTGCCAGCTCACCACAGGGGCCCTATGGCTACACCTTC.

The chain couples TRBV27 to TRBJ2-7, with 7 bases aligning to TRBD2. The CDR3 length is 14 residues. V lost 4 bases and J lost 3; bases outside the gene matches: 6. The germline gives CDR1 MNHEY, CDR2 SMNVEV (reference sequence). CDR3 loop: CASSSWGGNYEQYF. CDR3 coding DNA: TGTGCCAGCAGTTCTTGGGGGGGGAACTACGAGCAGTACTTC.

This clone was seen more than once but under ten times. The chain is built from TRBV21-1 and TRBJ2-2; TRBD2 reflects the table's D call only, with no check against the DNA. TRBV21-1 is described as a pseudogene. This CDR3 is 13 amino acids long. The CDR3 sequence is CASRLRNTGELFF. CDR3 in DNA: TGTGCCAGCAGACTTCGGAACACCGGGGAGCTGTTTTTT.

This rearrangement joins TRBV18 to TRBJ1-1; a possible D gene is TRBD1 (5 bases). The CDR3 has 14 amino acids. Germline CDR1 reads KGHSH; CDR2 reads LQKENI. Trimming took 2 bases from V and 2 from J, leaving 9 bases between them. This CDR3 is CASSPSQGNTEAFF. DNA for the CDR3: TGTGCCAGCTCACCATCCCAGGGCAACACTGAAGCTTTCTTT.

This chain uses TRBV6-6 with TRBJ2-1; 9 positions agree with TRBD2. The CDR3 runs 16 residues. Unmatched junction bases numbered 3, after V lost 0 bases and J lost 3 bases. The V gene's germline CDR1 is MNHNY and CDR2 SVGAGI (reference sequence). The CDR3 DNA reads TGTGCCAGCAGTTACTCGGCTAGCGGGGTCTACAATGAGCAGTTCTTC. The encoded protein is CASSYSASGVYNEQFF.